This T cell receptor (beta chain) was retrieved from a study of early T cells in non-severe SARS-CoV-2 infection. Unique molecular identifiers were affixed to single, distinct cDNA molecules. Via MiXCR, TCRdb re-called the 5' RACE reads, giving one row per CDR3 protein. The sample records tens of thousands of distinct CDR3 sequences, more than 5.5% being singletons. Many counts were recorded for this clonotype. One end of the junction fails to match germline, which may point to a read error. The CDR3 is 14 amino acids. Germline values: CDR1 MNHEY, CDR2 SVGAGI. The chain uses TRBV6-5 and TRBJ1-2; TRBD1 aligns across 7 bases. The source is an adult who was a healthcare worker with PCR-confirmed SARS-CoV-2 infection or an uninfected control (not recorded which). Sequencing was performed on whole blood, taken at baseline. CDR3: CASSTQTGNRGHTF. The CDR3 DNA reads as TGTGCCAGCAGTACTCAGACAGGGAATCGTGGCCACACCTTC.